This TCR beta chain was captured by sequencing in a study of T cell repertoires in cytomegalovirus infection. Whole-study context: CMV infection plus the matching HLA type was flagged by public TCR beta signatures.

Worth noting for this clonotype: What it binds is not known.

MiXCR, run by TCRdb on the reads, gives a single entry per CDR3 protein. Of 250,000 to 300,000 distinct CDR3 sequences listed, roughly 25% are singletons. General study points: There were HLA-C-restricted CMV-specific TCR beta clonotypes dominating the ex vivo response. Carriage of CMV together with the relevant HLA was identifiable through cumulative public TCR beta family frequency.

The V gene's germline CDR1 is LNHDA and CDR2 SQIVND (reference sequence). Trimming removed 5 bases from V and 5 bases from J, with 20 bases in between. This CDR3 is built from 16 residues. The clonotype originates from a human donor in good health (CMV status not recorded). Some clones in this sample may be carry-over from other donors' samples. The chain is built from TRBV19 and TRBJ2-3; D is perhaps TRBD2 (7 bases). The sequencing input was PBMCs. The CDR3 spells CASSPTMAGARDTQYF. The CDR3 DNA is TGTGCCAGTAGTCCGACTATGGCGGGGGCTCGAGATACGCAGTATTTT.